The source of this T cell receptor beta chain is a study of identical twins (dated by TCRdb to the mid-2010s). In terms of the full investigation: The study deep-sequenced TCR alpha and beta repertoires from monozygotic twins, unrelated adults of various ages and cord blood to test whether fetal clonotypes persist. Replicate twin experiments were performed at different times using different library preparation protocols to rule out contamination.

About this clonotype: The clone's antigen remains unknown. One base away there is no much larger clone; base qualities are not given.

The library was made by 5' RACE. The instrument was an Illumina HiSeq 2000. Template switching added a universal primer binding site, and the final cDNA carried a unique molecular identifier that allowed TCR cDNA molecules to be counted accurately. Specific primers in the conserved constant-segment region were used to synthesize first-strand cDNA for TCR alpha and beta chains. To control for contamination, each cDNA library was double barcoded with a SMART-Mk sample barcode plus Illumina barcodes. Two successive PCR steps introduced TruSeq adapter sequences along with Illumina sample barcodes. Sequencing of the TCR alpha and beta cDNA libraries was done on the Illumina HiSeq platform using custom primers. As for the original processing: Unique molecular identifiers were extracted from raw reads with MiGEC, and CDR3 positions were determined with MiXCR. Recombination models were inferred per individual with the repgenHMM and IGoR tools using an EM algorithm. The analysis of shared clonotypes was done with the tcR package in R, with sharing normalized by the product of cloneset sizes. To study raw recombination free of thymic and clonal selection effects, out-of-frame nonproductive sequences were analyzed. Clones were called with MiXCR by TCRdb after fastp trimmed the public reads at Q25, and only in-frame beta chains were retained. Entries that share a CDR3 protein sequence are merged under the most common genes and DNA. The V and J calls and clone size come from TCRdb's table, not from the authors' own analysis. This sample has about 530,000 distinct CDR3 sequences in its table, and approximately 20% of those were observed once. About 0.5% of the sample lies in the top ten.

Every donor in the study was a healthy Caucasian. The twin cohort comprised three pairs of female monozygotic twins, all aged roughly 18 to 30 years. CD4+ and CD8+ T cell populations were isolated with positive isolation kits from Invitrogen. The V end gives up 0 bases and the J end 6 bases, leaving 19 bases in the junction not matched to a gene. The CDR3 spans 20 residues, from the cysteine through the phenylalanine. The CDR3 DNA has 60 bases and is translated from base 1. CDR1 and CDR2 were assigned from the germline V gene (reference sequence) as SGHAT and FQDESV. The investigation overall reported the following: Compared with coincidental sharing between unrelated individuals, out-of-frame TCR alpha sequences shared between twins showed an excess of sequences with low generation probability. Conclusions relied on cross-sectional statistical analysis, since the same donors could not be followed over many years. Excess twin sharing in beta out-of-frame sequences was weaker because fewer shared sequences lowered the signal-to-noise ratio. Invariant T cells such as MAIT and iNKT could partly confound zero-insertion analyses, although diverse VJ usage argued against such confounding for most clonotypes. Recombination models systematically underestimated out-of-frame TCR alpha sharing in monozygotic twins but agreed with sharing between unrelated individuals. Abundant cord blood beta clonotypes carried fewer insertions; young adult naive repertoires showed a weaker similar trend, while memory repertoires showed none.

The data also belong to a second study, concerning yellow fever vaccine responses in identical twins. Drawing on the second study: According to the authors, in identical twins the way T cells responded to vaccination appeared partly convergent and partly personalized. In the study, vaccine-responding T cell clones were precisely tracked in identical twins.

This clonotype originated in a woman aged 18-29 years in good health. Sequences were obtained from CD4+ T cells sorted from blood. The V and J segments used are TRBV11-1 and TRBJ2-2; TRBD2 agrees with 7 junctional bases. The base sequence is TGTGCCAGCAGCTTAGCGCCGGGACTATATGCCACGGCGTGGGCCGGGGAGCTGTTTTTT. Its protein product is CASSLAPGLYATAWAGELFF. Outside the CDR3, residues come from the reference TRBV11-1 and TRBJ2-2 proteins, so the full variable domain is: EAEVAQSPRYKITEKSQAVAFWCDPISGHATLYWYRQILGQGPELLVQFQDESVVDDSQLPKDRFSAERLKGVDSTLKIQPAELGDSAMYLCASSLAPGLYATAWAGELFFGEGSRLTVL.